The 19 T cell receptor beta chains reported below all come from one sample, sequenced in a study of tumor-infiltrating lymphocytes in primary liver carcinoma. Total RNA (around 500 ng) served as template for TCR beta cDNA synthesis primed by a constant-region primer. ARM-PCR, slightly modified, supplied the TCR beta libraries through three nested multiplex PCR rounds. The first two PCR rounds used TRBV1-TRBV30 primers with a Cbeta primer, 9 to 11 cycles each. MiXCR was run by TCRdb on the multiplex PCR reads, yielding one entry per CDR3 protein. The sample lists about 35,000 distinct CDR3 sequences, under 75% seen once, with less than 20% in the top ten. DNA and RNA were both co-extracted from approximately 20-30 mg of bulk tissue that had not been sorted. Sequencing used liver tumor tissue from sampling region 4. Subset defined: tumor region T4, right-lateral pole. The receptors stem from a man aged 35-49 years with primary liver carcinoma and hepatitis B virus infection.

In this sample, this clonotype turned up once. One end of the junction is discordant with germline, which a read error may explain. CDR3 coding DNA: TGTGCCAGCAGTTACGATGACAGGACGAACACAGAAGTTTTCTTT. It is translated as CASSYDDRTNTEVFF. This rearrangement joins TRBV6-6 to TRBJ1-1, with D possibly TRBD1 on 6 matching bases. This CDR3 spans 15 amino acids. Germline CDR1 reads MNHNY; CDR2 reads SVGAGI (reference sequence).

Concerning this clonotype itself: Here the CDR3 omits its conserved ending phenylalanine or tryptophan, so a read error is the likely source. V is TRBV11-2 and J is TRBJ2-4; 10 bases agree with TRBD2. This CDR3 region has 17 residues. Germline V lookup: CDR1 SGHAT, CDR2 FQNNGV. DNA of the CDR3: TGTACCAGCAGCTTAGATACTAGCGGGATTGCCAAAAACATTCAGTACCTC. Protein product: CTSSLDTSGIAKNIQYL.

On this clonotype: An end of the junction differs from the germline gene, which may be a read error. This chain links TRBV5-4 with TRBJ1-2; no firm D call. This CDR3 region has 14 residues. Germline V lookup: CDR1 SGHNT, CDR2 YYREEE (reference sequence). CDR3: CASSSEISSSGYAF. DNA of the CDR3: TGTGCCAGCAGCTCAGAGATTTCCTCTAGTGGCTACGCCTTC.

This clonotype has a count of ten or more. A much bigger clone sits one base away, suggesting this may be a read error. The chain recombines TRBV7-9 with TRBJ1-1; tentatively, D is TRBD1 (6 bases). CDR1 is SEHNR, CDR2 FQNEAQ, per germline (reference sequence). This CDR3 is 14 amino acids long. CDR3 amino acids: CASSPPGANTEVFF. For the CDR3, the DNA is TGTGCCAGCAGCCCTCCAGGGGCGAACACTGAAGTTTTCTTT.

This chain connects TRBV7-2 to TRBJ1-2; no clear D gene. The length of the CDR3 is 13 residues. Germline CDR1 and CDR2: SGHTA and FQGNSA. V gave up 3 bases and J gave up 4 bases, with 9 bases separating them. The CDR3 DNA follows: TGTGCCAGCAGCTTGTCAGGAATCTATGGCTACACCTTC. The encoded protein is CASSLSGIYGYTF. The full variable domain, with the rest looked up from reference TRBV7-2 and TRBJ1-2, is GAGVSQSPSNKVTEKGKDVELRCDPISGHTALYWYRQSLGQGLEFLIYFQGNSAPDKSGLPSDRFSAERTGGSVSTLTIQRTQQEDSAVYLCASSLSGIYGYTFGSGTRLTVV.

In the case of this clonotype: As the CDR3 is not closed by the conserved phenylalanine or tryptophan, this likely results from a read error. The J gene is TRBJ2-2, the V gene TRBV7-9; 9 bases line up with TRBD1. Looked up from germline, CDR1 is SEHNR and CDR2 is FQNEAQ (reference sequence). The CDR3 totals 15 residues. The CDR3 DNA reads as TGTGCCAGCAGCCCCCGGGACAGGGTCACCGGGAAGCTGTTTATT. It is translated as CASSPRDRVTGKLFI.

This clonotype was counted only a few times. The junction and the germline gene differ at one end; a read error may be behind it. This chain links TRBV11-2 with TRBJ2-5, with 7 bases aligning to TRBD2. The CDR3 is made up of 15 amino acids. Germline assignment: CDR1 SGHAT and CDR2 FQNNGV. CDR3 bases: TGTGCCAGCAACTTACCCATGCAGGGAGGGGAGACCCAGTACTTC. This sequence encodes CASNLPMQGGETQYF.

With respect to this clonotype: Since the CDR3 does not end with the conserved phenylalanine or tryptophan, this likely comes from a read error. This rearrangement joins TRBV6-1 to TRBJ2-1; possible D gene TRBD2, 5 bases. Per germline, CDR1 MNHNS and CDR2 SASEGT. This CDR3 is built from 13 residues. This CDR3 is CVSNERNNNEQFL. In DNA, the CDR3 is TGCGTCAGCAATGAGCGGAATAACAATGAGCAGTTCCTC.

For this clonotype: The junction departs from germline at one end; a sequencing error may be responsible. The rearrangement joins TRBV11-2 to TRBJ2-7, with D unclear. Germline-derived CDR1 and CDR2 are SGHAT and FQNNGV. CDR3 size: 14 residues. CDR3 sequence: CVSSLDRRAYEQYF. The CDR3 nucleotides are TGTGTCAGCAGCTTAGATCGACGAGCCTACGAGCAGTATTTC.

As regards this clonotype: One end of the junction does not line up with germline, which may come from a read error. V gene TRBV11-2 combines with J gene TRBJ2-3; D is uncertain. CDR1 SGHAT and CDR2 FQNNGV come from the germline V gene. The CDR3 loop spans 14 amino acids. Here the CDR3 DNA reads TGTACCAGCAGCCCCCCGGGCCGGGCAGGAACGCAGTATTTT. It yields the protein CTSSPPGRAGTQYF.

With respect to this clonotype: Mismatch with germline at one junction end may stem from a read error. CDR3 nucleotides: TGTACCAGCAGTTTACTTGGCTCTGGGGCCAACGTCCTAACTTTC. It is translated as CTSSLLGSGANVLTF. The chain uses TRBV28 and TRBJ2-6; tentatively, D is TRBD1 (5 bases). CDR1 and CDR2 from the germline V gene are MDHEN and SYDVKM. The CDR3 totals 15 residues.

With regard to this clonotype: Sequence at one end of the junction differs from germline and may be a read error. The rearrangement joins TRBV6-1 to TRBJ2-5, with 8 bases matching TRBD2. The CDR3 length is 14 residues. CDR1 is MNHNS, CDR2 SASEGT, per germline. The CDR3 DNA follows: TGTGCGAGCAGTCAGGGACTAGATCAAGAGACCCGGTACTTC. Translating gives CASSQGLDQETRYF.

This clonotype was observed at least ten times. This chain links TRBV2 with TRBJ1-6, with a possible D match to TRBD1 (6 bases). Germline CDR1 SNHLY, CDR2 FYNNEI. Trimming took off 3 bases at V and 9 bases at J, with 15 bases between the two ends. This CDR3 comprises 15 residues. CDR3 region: CASSDIQGVGSPLHF. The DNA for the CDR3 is TGTGCCAGCAGTGATATACAGGGCGTCGGTTCACCCCTCCACTTT.

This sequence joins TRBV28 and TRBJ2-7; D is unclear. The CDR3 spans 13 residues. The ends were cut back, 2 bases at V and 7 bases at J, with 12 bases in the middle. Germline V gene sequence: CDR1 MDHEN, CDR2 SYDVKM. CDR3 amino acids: CASSLQWPVEQYF. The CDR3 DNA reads TGTGCCAGCAGTTTACAGTGGCCCGTGGAGCAGTACTTC.

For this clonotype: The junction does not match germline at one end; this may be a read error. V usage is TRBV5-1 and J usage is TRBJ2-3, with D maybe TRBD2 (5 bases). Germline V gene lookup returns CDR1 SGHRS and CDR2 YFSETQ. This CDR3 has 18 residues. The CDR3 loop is CASSFGLRLEILTDTQYF. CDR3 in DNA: TGCGCCAGCAGCTTTGGACTGCGACTGGAAATCCTAACAGATACACAGTATTTT.

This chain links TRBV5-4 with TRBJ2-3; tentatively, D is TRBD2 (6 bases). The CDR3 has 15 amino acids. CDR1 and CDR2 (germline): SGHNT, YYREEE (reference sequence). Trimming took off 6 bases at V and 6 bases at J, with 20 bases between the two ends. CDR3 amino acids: CASKEVGLRDDTQYF. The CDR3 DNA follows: TGTGCCAGCAAGGAAGTGGGACTTCGCGATGATACGCAGTATTTT.

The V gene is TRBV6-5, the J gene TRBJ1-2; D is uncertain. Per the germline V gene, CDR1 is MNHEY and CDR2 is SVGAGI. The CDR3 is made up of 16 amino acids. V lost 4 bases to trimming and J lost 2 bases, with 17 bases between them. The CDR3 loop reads CASSSRVEVVNYGYTF. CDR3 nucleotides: TGTGCCAGCAGTTCCAGAGTCGAGGTCGTCAACTATGGCTACACCTTC.

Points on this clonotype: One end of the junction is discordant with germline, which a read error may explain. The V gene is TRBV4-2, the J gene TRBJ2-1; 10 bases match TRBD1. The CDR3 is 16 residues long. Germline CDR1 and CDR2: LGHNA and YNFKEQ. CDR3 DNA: TGTGCCAGCAGCCACACGGGGGGACAGGGGAACAATGAGCGGTTCTTC. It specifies CASSHTGGQGNNERFF.

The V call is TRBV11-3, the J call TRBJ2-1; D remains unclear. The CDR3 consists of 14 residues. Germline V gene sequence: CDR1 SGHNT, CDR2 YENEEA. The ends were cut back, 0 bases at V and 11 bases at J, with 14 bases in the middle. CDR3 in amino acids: CASSLDVSNNKQFF. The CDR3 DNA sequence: TGTGCCAGCAGCTTAGACGTCTCGAATAATAAGCAGTTCTTC. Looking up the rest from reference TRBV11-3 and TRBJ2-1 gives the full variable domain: EAGVVQSPRYKIIEKKQPVAFWCNPISGHNTLYWYLQNLGQGPELLIRYENEEAVDDSQLPKDRFSAERLKGVDSTLKIQPAELGDSAVYLCASSLDVSNNKQFFGPGTRLTVL.